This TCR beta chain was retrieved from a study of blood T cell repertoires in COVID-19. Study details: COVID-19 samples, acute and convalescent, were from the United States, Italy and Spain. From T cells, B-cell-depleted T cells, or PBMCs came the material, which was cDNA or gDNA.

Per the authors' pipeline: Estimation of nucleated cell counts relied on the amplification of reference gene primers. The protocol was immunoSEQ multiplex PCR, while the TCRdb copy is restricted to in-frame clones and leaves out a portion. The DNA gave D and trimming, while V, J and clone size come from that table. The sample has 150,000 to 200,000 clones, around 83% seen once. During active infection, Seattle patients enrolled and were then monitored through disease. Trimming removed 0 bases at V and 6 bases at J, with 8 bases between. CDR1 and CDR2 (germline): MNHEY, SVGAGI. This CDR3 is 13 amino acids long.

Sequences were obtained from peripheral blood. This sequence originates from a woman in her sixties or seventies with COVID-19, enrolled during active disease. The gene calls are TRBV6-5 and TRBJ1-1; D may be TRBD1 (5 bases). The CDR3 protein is CASSYSWGAEAFF. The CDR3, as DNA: TGTGCCAGCAGTTACTCTTGGGGGGCTGAAGCTTTCTTT.